The clone carrying this T cell receptor (beta chain) has only a few counts. In the source study's methods: Reference gene primer amplification in the assay estimated nucleated cell counts. Clones were read by immunoSEQ multiplex PCR, and TCRdb kept only the in-frame ones, dropping some. V, J and clone size derive from that table, while D and trimming were established from the DNA sequence. The data contain about 110,000 clones, about nine tenths of them seen just once; the ten biggest clones take up 0.95% to 1.3%. The sample comes from a study of blood T cell repertoires in COVID-19. Trimming took 0 bases from V and 2 from J, leaving 13 bases between them. Germline loops: CDR1 MNHNS, CDR2 SASEGT. The CDR3 totals 16 residues.

The V and J genes are TRBV6-1 and TRBJ1-2; maybe TRBD1 (6 bases). This clonotype was obtained from a human donor in a cohort sampled during active COVID-19. Material for sequencing was peripheral blood. The CDR3 sequence is CASSEAGASINYGYTF. In nucleotides, the CDR3 is TGTGCCAGCAGTGAAGCGGGGGCATCGATAAACTATGGCTACACCTTC.